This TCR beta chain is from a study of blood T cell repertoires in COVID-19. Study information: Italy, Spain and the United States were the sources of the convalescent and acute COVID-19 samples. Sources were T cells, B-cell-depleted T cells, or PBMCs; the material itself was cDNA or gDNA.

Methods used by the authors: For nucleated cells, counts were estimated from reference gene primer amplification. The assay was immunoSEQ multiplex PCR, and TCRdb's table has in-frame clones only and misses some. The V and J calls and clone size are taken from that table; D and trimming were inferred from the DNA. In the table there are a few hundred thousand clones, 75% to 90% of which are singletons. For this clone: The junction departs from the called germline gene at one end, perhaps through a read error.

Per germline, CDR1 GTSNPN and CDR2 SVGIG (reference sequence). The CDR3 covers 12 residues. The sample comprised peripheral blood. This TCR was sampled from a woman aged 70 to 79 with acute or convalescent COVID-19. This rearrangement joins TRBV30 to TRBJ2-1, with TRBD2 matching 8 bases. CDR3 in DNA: TGTGCCCGGAGCGGGGGTTACAATGAGCAGTTCTTC. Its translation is CARSGGYNEQFF.